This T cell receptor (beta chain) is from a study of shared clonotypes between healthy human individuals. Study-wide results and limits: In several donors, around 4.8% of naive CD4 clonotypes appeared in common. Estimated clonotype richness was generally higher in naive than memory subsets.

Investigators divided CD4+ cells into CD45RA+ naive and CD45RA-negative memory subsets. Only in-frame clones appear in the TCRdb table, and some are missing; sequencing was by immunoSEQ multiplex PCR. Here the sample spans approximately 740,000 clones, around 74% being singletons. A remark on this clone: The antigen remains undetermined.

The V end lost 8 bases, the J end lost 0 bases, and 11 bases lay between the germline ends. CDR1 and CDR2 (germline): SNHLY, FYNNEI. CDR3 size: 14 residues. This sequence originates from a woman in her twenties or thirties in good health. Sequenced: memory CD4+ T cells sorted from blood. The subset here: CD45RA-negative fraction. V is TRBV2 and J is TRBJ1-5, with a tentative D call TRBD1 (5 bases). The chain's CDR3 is CASDREYSNQPQHF. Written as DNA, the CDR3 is TGTGCCAGCGACAGAGAGTATAGCAATCAGCCCCAGCATTTT.